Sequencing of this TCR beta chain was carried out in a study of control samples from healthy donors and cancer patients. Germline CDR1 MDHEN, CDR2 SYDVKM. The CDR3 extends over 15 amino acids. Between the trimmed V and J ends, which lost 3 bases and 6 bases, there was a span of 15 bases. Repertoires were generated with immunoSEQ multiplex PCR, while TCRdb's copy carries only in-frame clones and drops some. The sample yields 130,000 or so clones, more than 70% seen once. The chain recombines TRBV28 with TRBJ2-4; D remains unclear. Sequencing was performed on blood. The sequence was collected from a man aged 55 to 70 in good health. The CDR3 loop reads CASSFMGFKSNIQYF. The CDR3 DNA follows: TGTGCCAGCAGTTTCATGGGGTTTAAATCAAACATTCAGTACTTC.